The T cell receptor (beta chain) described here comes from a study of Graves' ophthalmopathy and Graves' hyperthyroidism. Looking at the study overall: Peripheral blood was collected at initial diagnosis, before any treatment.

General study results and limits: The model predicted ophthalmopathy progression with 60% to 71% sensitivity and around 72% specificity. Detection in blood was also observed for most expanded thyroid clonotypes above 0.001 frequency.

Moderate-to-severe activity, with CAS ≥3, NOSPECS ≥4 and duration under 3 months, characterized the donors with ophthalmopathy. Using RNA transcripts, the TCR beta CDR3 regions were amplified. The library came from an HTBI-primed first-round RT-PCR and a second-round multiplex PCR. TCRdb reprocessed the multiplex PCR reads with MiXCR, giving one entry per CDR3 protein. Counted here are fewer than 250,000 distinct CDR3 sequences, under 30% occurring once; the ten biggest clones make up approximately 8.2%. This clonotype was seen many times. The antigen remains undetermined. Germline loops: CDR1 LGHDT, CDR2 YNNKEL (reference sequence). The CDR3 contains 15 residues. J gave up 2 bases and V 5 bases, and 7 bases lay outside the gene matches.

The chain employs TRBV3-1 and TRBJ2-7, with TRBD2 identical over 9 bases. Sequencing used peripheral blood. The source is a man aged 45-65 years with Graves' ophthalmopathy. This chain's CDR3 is CASSTAAGGTYEQYF. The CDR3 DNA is TGTGCCAGCAGCACCGCGGCGGGAGGGACCTACGAGCAGTACTTC.